This TCR beta chain is drawn from a study of cytomegalovirus exposure and HLA in healthy donors. Study-level points and caveats: Generally TCR sequences proved uncommon, though certain public TCRs appeared in numerous donors. In vitro data verified a few CMV-associated chains as specific for CMV antigens. Overall, under 200 TCR beta chains were annotated as cytomegalovirus-associated.

Germline V lookup: CDR1 SNHLY, CDR2 FYNNEI. The ends lost 5 bases at V and 2 bases at J; junction bases unmatched: 9. The CDR3 runs to 15 residues. The table lists this clone with a count of one. The antigen remains unidentified. The data were produced by immunoSEQ multiplex PCR, yet TCRdb's version contains in-frame clones alone and is incomplete. The sample holds around 150,000 clones, about 89% seen once. The rearrangement joins TRBV2 to TRBJ2-7; 7 bases are a match to TRBD1. The specimen was PBMCs. This TCR was recovered from a man younger than 35 in good health and CMV-seronegative. CDR3 sequence: CASSRDRTVTYEQYF. As DNA, the CDR3 is TGTGCCAGCAGTAGGGACAGAACGGTAACCTACGAGCAGTACTTC.